The sequence of this T cell receptor (beta chain) was determined in a study of cytomegalovirus exposure and HLA in healthy donors. Primers included in the PCR were 60 Vbeta and 13 Jbeta primers. TCRdb's table, derived via immunoSEQ multiplex PCR, lists solely in-frame clones and lacks some. The sample lists roughly 150,000 clones, 55% to 70% occurring once. From germline, CDR1 is MNHNS and CDR2 SASEGT. Losses at the gene ends were 3 bases for V and 4 bases for J; bases not matched to a gene: 10. This CDR3 is 18 amino acids long. The rearrangement joins TRBV6-1 to TRBJ2-4, with TRBD2 identical over 12 bases. This receptor was identified in a woman aged 25 to 39 in good health and CMV-seropositive. Sequences were obtained from PBMCs. DNA of the CDR3: TGTGCCAGCAGTGACTTTAAGACTAGCGGGAGAACTAAAAACATTCAGTACTTC. Its protein product is CASSDFKTSGRTKNIQYF.